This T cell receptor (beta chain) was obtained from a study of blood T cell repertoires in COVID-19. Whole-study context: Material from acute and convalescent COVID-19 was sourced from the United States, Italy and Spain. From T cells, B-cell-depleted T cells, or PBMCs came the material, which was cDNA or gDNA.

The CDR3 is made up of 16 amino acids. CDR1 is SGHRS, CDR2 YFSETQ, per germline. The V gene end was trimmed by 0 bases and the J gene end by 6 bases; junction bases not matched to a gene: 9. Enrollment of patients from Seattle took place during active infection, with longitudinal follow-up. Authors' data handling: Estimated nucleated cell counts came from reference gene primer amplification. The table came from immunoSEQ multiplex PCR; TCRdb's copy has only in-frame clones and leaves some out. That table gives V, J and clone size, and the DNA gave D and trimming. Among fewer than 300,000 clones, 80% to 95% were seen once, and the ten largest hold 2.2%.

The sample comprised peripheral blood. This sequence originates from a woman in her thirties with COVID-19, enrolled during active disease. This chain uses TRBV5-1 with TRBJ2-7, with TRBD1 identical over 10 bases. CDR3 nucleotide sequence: TGCGCCAGCAGCTTGGGGGTCGGGACAGGGGCTGTCGAGCAGTACTTC. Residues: CASSLGVGTGAVEQYF.